A single sample is the source of the 26 T cell receptor beta chains below, sequenced in a study of T cells in Graves' hyperthyroidism and ophthalmopathy. RNA transcripts served as the template for amplifying TCR beta CDR3 regions. TCR CDR3 regions were first amplified by RT-PCR with HTBI primers. TCRdb passed the multiplex PCR reads through MiXCR, listing each CDR3 protein once. The repertoire has 380,000 or so distinct CDR3 sequences, about a fifth of them found once; the top ten carry 3.7%. The specimen sequenced was blood. The source is a woman under 30 with Graves' hyperthyroidism.

This clonotype has a count of ten or more. The CDR3 is CASSWTALNTEAFF. The CDR3 DNA sequence: TGTGCCAGCAGCTGGACGGCACTGAACACTGAAGCTTTCTTT. The chain recombines TRBV7-3 with TRBJ1-1; D not resolved. The CDR3 is 14 residues long. Trimming took off 4 bases at V and 0 bases at J, with 9 bases between the two ends. The germline V gene encodes CDR1 SGHTA and CDR2 FQGTGA.

This clonotype was picked up many times. This sequence joins TRBV15 and TRBJ1-1; D not certain. Per the germline V gene, CDR1 is LNHNV and CDR2 is YYDKDF (reference sequence). The V gene lost 0 bases and the J gene lost 1 base, with 18 bases spanning the gap. The CDR3 contains 18 residues. In DNA form, the CDR3 reads TGTGCCACCAGCAGAGAGGGTTTTATGGGCGGATCGAACACTGAAGCTTTCTTT. This gives the protein CATSREGFMGGSNTEAFF. Complete variable domain (other parts from reference TRBV15 and TRBJ1-1): DAMVIQNPRYQVTQFGKPVTLSCSQTLNHNVMYWYQQKSSQAPKLLFHYYDKDFNNEADTPDNFQSRRPNTSFCFLDIRSPGLGDTAMYLCATSREGFMGGSNTEAFFGQGTRLTVV.

This clonotype was seen many times. The J gene is TRBJ1-5, the V gene TRBV6-2 or TRBV6-3; D perhaps matches TRBD1 (5 bases). The ends were cut back, 6 bases at V and 4 bases at J, with 13 bases in the middle. From germline, CDR1 is MNHEY and CDR2 SVGEGT. CDR3 length: 14 residues. CDR3 amino acids: CASRAREGNQPQHF. The CDR3 bases are TGTGCCAGCAGAGCCAGGGAGGGAAATCAGCCCCAGCATTTT.

This clonotype showed up many times. The J gene is TRBJ1-5, the V gene TRBV6-6; a weak D match, TRBD1 (6 bases). From germline, CDR1 is MNHNY and CDR2 SVGAGI (reference sequence). This CDR3 has 20 amino acids. Trimming removed 5 bases from V and 0 bases from J, with 26 bases in between. The CDR3 region is CASSPIRGSGDKYSNQPQHF. The CDR3 DNA reads as TGTGCCAGCAGTCCAATTAGGGGGTCCGGAGACAAATATAGCAATCAGCCCCAGCATTTT.

This clonotype was counted at least ten times. This chain connects TRBV5-1 to TRBJ1-1; D might be TRBD1 (5 bases). The CDR3 extends over 14 amino acids. Trimming took off 5 bases at V and 1 base at J, with 12 bases between the two ends. Germline CDR1 SGHRS, CDR2 YFSETQ. The CDR3 nucleotides read TGCGCCAGCAGTACCGGGGGATGGAACACTGAAGCTTTCTTT. This encodes CASSTGGWNTEAFF.

This clonotype was recorded at least ten times. The chain links TRBV4-1 to TRBJ2-7, with a weak D call TRBD2 (5 bases). Germline V lookup: CDR1 MGHRA, CDR2 YSYEKL. V was cut by 3 bases and J by 3 bases, with 9 bases left in between. The CDR3 totals 13 residues. DNA of the CDR3: TGCGCCAGCAGCCAGAGGGAATACTACGAGCAGTACTTC. Its translation is CASSQREYYEQYF.

The gene calls are TRBV27 and TRBJ2-7, with D uncertain. V shed 4 bases and J shed 3 bases, with 13 bases lying between them. The CDR3 has 14 amino acids. Looked up from germline, CDR1 is MNHEY and CDR2 is SMNVEV (reference sequence). CDR3 bases: TGTGCCAGCAGTTCTTGGACGGATTTCTACGAGCAGTACTTC. Protein product: CASSSWTDFYEQYF.

This clonotype was counted ten times or more. The rearrangement links TRBV6-2 or TRBV6-3 to TRBJ2-6; the match to TRBD2 covers 10 bases. Losses at the gene ends were 10 bases for V and 0 bases for J; bases not matched to a gene: 6. The CDR3 extends over 16 amino acids. The germline gives CDR1 MNHEY, CDR2 SVGEGT. Written as DNA, the CDR3 is TGTGCCACCTCCGTAGCGGGGGGCTCTGGGGCCAACGTCCTGACTTTC. Amino acid sequence: CATSVAGGSGANVLTF.

The sample holds many counts of this clonotype. The rearrangement links TRBV30 to TRBJ2-7; D tentatively reads TRBD1 or TRBD2 (6 bases each). The length of the CDR3 is 15 residues. Germline V gene sequence: CDR1 GTSNPN, CDR2 SVGIG (reference sequence). The ends were cut back, 3 bases at V and 2 bases at J, with 17 bases in the middle. The CDR3 nucleotides read TGTGCCTGGAGCCCAAAGGAAGGGGGGACCTACGAGCAGTACTTC. This sequence encodes CAWSPKEGGTYEQYF.

This clonotype was observed many times. The V and J genes are TRBV15 and TRBJ2-7, with 7 bases that match TRBD1. Germline CDR1 is LNHNV and CDR2 is YYDKDF (reference sequence). V lost 1 base, J lost 0 bases, and 0 bases stayed unmatched. The CDR3 is 14 residues long. The CDR3 nucleotides are TGTGCCACCAGCAGAGGGACAGGCTCCTACGAGCAGTACTTC. As protein: CATSRGTGSYEQYF. Together with reference TRBV15 and TRBJ2-7, the CDR3 gives the full variable domain: DAMVIQNPRYQVTQFGKPVTLSCSQTLNHNVMYWYQQKSSQAPKLLFHYYDKDFNNEADTPDNFQSRRPNTSFCFLDIRSPGLGDTAMYLCATSRGTGSYEQYFGPGTRLTVT.

This clonotype was recorded at least ten times. The CDR3 nucleotides read TGTGCCAGCAGTGAAGCGACAGGGGCTTACACCGGGGAGCTGTTTTTT. It is translated as CASSEATGAYTGELFF. This chain joins TRBV6-1 and TRBJ2-2, with 8 bases identical to TRBD1. CDR1 and CDR2 from the germline V gene are MNHNS and SASEGT. There are 16 residues in the CDR3. The trim removed 0 bases at V and 3 bases at J, leaving 3 bases unmatched.

This clonotype was seen only a few times. V is TRBV11-2 and J is TRBJ2-2, with D possibly matching TRBD1 (6 bases). The CDR3 length is 16 residues. V lost 3 bases, J lost 2 bases, and 13 bases lay in between. The V gene's germline CDR1 is SGHAT and CDR2 FQNNGV. The CDR3 is CASSLVRGLNTGELFF. In DNA, the CDR3 is TGTGCCAGCAGCTTGGTCAGGGGTCTAAACACCGGGGAGCTGTTTTTT.

In this sample, this clonotype turned up many times. The chain joins TRBV7-2 to TRBJ1-1, with D unresolved. Germline loops: CDR1 SGHTA, CDR2 FQGNSA. CDR3 length: 14 amino acids. Trimming shortened V by 5 bases and J by 1 base, and 11 bases separated the two germline ends. The DNA of the CDR3 is TGTGCCAGCAGCGGACGGCCGGGGAACACTGAAGCTTTCTTT. Encoded protein: CASSGRPGNTEAFF. Together with reference TRBV7-2 and TRBJ1-1, the CDR3 gives the full variable domain: GAGVSQSPSNKVTEKGKDVELRCDPISGHTALYWYRQSLGQGLEFLIYFQGNSAPDKSGLPSDRFSAERTGGSVSTLTIQRTQQEDSAVYLCASSGRPGNTEAFFGQGTRLTVV.

This clonotype was picked up a small number of times. J is TRBJ1-1 and V is TRBV5-1; a weak D match, TRBD1 (5 bases). The CDR3 spans 15 residues. V dropped 7 bases and J dropped 1 base, with 17 bases sitting between them. Germline CDR1 and CDR2: SGHRS and YFSETQ. CDR3 nucleotides: TGCGCCAGCCAAAGCTCTGTTGGGGCGAACACTGAAGCTTTCTTT. This encodes CASQSSVGANTEAFF.

The chain combines TRBV11-2 with TRBJ1-2; TRBD1 might be the D (6 bases). CDR3 length: 15 residues. The germline V and J ends were trimmed by 5 bases and 0 bases, with 13 bases remaining between them. Germline-derived CDR1 and CDR2 are SGHAT and FQNNGV. CDR3 DNA: TGTGCCAGCAGCGCCACAGGGAAAGCTAACTATGGCTACACCTTC. This translates into CASSATGKANYGYTF.

This sequence joins TRBV19 and TRBJ1-5; TRBD1 is a possible D gene (5 bases). This CDR3 has 16 amino acids. V dropped 5 bases and J dropped 1 base, with 15 bases sitting between them. CDR1 LNHDA and CDR2 SQIVND come from the germline V gene (reference sequence). CDR3 amino acids: CASSGEGWGSNQPQHF. The CDR3 DNA is TGTGCCAGTAGTGGAGAGGGTTGGGGGAGCAATCAGCCCCAGCATTTT.

At least ten counts were recorded for this clonotype. The rearrangement links TRBV20-1 to TRBJ1-1; 9 nucleotides align to TRBD1. The V and J ends lost 3 bases and 4 bases, in that order; junction bases with no gene match: 3. From germline, CDR1 is DFQATT and CDR2 SNEGSKA (reference sequence). This CDR3 region has 13 residues. CDR3 sequence reads: CSASEQGATEAFF. CDR3 coding DNA: TGCAGTGCTAGTGAACAGGGGGCCACTGAAGCTTTCTTT.

This clonotype was observed many times. J is TRBJ1-1 and V is TRBV19; maybe TRBD1 (5 bases). The CDR3 length is 12 residues. V lost 7 bases and J 7 bases, leaving 13 bases between the germline ends. Per germline, CDR1 LNHDA and CDR2 SQIVND (reference sequence). The chain's CDR3 is CASKGTYGEAFF. CDR3 DNA sequence: TGTGCCAGTAAGGGGACTTATGGTGAAGCTTTCTTT. The full variable domain, its missing parts supplied by reference TRBV19 and TRBJ1-1, is DGGITQSPKYLFRKEGQNVTLSCEQNLNHDAMYWYRQDPGQGLRLIYYSQIVNDFQKGDIAEGYSVSREKKESFPLTVTSAQKNPTAFYLCASKGTYGEAFFGQGTRLTVV.

A few counts support this clonotype. The V call is TRBV5-1, the J call TRBJ1-1, with D perhaps TRBD1 (6 bases). The CDR3 spans 17 residues. Trimming took off 4 bases at V and 0 bases at J, with 19 bases between the two ends. Germline lookup yields CDR1 SGHRS and CDR2 YFSETQ. This chain's CDR3 is CASSARVAGALNTEAFF. CDR3 sequence (DNA): TGCGCCAGCAGCGCGAGAGTGGCAGGGGCCCTGAACACTGAAGCTTTCTTT.

The sample holds many counts of this clonotype. V is TRBV25-1 and J is TRBJ1-5; D remains unclear. The germline gives CDR1 MGHDK, CDR2 SYGVNS. V lost 1 base and J 6 bases, leaving 7 bases between the germline ends. There are 13 residues in the CDR3. The CDR3 region is CASSESEVQPQHF. The CDR3 DNA sequence: TGTGCCAGCAGTGAATCGGAGGTTCAGCCCCAGCATTTT.

This clonotype has a count of ten or more. CDR3 sequence: CSASRRLGGTQYF. CDR3 coding DNA: TGCAGTGCTAGTCGTCGACTAGGGGGGACCCAGTACTTC. The chain employs TRBV20-1 and TRBJ2-5; D may be TRBD1 or TRBD2 (6 bases each). The V gene's germline CDR1 is DFQATT and CDR2 SNEGSKA (reference sequence). CDR3 size: 13 residues. V shed 3 bases and J shed 7 bases, with 15 bases lying between them.

This clonotype was counted at least ten times. The chain is built from TRBV20-1 and TRBJ1-5, with D possibly matching TRBD1 (6 bases). The germline V and J ends were trimmed by 3 bases and 1 base, with 13 bases remaining between them. The CDR3 extends over 15 amino acids. Germline lookup yields CDR1 DFQATT and CDR2 SNEGSKA (reference sequence). CDR3 sequence (DNA): TGCAGTGCTAGGTGGGGGCGCGAGAGCAATCAGCCCCAGCATTTT. Protein product: CSARWGRESNQPQHF.

This clonotype was picked up many times. The J gene is TRBJ2-7, the V gene TRBV12-3 or TRBV12-4; 11 bases align to TRBD2. The V segment lost 8 bases and the J segment 0 bases; nucleotides outside the gene matches: 12. The CDR3 sequence is 17 residues long. CDR3 loop: CASSGGGLAASSYEQYF. In DNA, the CDR3 is TGTGCCAGCTCGGGGGGGGGACTAGCGGCCAGCTCCTACGAGCAGTACTTC.

This clonotype was observed at least ten times. J is TRBJ2-7 and V is TRBV6-1; D unclear. Germline assignment: CDR1 MNHNS and CDR2 SASEGT. The CDR3 consists of 12 residues. The ends were cut back, 2 bases at V and 6 bases at J, with 8 bases in the middle. CDR3 residues: CASSEIPSEQYF. CDR3 DNA sequence: TGTGCCAGCAGTGAAATTCCCTCCGAGCAGTACTTC.

This clonotype was seen many times. The chain combines TRBV2 with TRBJ1-5; D is ambiguous. V was cut by 6 bases and J by 1 base, with 10 bases left in between. The CDR3 spans 14 residues. Germline values: CDR1 SNHLY, CDR2 FYNNEI. The CDR3 protein is CASRKEPSNQPQHF. The CDR3 nucleotides read TGTGCCAGCAGGAAGGAACCGAGCAATCAGCCCCAGCATTTT.

This clonotype showed up many times. Since a much larger clone is just one base distant, this may be a read error. The chain is built from TRBV6-1 and TRBJ2-4; the match to TRBD2 covers 8 bases. This CDR3 has 14 amino acids. Germline lookup yields CDR1 MNHNS and CDR2 SASEGT. CDR3 bases: TGTGCCAGCACCCTGGGACTAGTCTGGGACATTAAGTACTTC. It codes for CASTLGLVWDIKYF.